These 22 T cell receptor beta chains were sequenced from one sample in a study of human T cells and chemical hapten exposure. In TCRdb, the RACE reads were re-called with MiXCR into one record per CDR3 protein. The sample holds approximately 97,000 distinct CDR3 sequences, 25% to 30% seen once. Indicated time point: patch test 3, about 24 weeks after DPC sensitization. Treatment described: therapeutic diphenylcyclopropenone sensitization with weekly scalp DPC. The sample consisted of whole blood, taken in connection with sensitization to the hapten diphenylcyclopropenone (DPC). These receptors originate from a man aged 35-49 years with alopecia areata. Some clones in this sample may be carry-over from other donors' samples.

This rearrangement joins TRBV12-3 or TRBV12-4 to TRBJ2-3, with D possibly called TRBD1 or TRBD2 (5 bases each). V was trimmed by 8 bases and J by 3 bases, leaving 15 bases between them. The CDR3 runs 14 residues. The CDR3 region has the DNA TGTGCCAGCGGACACATTTGGGGGACAGATACGCAGTATTTT. Translating it yields CASGHIWGTDTQYF.

V gene TRBV5-6 combines with J gene TRBJ2-2; D may correspond to TRBD1 or TRBD2 (5 bases each). V was shortened by 0 bases and J by 4 bases, with 10 bases between the two germline ends. There are 15 residues in the CDR3. Germline V lookup: CDR1 SGHDT, CDR2 YYEEEE. The DNA of the CDR3 is TGTGCCAGCAGCTTGGGAGGGGCGAGCACCGGGGAGCTGTTTTTT. Translation: CASSLGGASTGELFF.

This rearrangement joins TRBV6-6 to TRBJ2-2; 9 bases align to TRBD2. V lost 7 bases, J lost 2 bases, and 2 bases stayed unmatched. The CDR3 runs to 14 residues. Germline CDR1 and CDR2: MNHNY and SVGAGI (reference sequence). CDR3 nucleotide sequence: TGTGCCAGCACCCTAGCGGGAAACACCGGGGAGCTGTTTTTT. Its translation: CASTLAGNTGELFF.

The chain joins TRBV12-3 or TRBV12-4 to TRBJ2-7; D unresolved. The V gene lost 3 bases and the J gene lost 2 bases, with 8 bases spanning the gap. This CDR3 region has 13 residues. This chain's CDR3 is CASSLAVTYEQYF. The CDR3 coding sequence is TGTGCCAGCAGTTTGGCGGTGACCTACGAGCAGTACTTC.

The chain has TRBV6-6 and TRBJ2-6; D is tentatively TRBD1 or TRBD2 (5 bases each). Trimming took 10 bases from V and 1 from J, leaving 8 bases between them. Germline V gives CDR1 MNHNY, CDR2 SVGAGI (reference sequence). This CDR3 comprises 13 residues. The CDR3 here is CAIGGSGANVLTF. CDR3 coding DNA: TGTGCCATTGGGGGATCTGGGGCCAACGTCCTGACTTTC.

This clonotype occurred a few times. The chain uses TRBV20-1 and TRBJ2-7; TRBD1 is a possible D gene (6 bases). The germline CDR1 and CDR2 sequences are DFQATT and SNEGSKA (reference sequence). The CDR3 covers 15 residues. V lost 5 bases, J lost 2 bases, and 19 bases lay in between. The CDR3 DNA reads TGCAGTGCTCCAAAGGGGCCAGGGGCCCCCTACGAGCAGTACTTC. Its translation: CSAPKGPGAPYEQYF.

The chain links TRBV20-1 to TRBJ2-7; maybe TRBD2 (7 bases). The CDR3 totals 15 residues. From germline, CDR1 is DFQATT and CDR2 SNEGSKA (reference sequence). Trimming pared 1 base from V and 4 bases from J, leaving 17 bases between. CDR3 sequence: CSARALRGRGYEQYF. CDR3 coding DNA: TGCAGTGCTAGAGCCCTCCGAGGGAGGGGGTACGAGCAGTACTTC.

The chain employs TRBV20-1 and TRBJ2-7; tentative D call: TRBD1 (5 bases). Germline V gene sequence: CDR1 DFQATT, CDR2 SNEGSKA (reference sequence). This CDR3 contains 12 residues. V was shortened by 1 base and J by 3 bases, with 7 bases between the two germline ends. The CDR3 bases are TGCAGTGCTAGAGTAGACAGCTACGAGCAGTACTTC. Translation: CSARVDSYEQYF.

The chain employs TRBV20-1 and TRBJ2-5, with 9 nucleotides matching TRBD2. The CDR3 has 14 amino acids. V lost 7 bases, J lost 4 bases, and 10 bases stayed unmatched. Germline lookup yields CDR1 DFQATT and CDR2 SNEGSKA (reference sequence). Written as DNA, the CDR3 is TGCAGTGTCGTCGGTCTAGCGGGAAGAGAGACCCAGTACTTC. Protein sequence: CSVVGLAGRETQYF.

This clonotype occurred a few times. The V call is TRBV18, the J call TRBJ2-1, with D maybe TRBD2 (6 bases). The V gene lost 4 bases and the J gene lost 0 bases, with 13 bases spanning the gap. Germline V gene sequence: CDR1 KGHSH, CDR2 LQKENI. This CDR3 comprises 16 residues. The CDR3 DNA is TGTGCCAGCTCACTTAGACTAGAATTCTCCTACAATGAGCAGTTCTTC. It codes for CASSLRLEFSYNEQFF.

This clonotype was seen more than once but under ten times. The gene calls are TRBV12-3 or TRBV12-4 and TRBJ2-1, with no clear D. The V and J ends lost 5 bases and 5 bases respectively, with 10 bases between them. The CDR3 totals 13 residues. CDR3 in DNA: TGTGCCAGCAGTGACTCGTTCGACAATGAGCAGTTCTTC. Protein product: CASSDSFDNEQFF.

In its sample, this clonotype was seen a few times. The chain employs TRBV29-1 and TRBJ2-7; TRBD2 agrees at 9 bases. Germline lookup yields CDR1 SQVTM and CDR2 ANQGSEA. After removal of 4 bases from V and 4 bases from J, the junction contained 5 bases not matched to a gene. This CDR3 is built from 13 residues. The CDR3 DNA is TGCAGCGTTGCGGGACTAGCTAGGTACGAGCAGTACTTC. It specifies CSVAGLARYEQYF.

This clonotype was counted a few times. The chain combines TRBV24-1 with TRBJ2-1; TRBD2 might be the D (6 bases). V lost 4 bases and J 9 bases, leaving 12 bases between the germline ends. The CDR3 is made up of 13 amino acids. Germline V lookup: CDR1 KGHDR, CDR2 SFDVKD. The CDR3 coding sequence is TGTGCCACCAGTGAGCCTCGGGGGACTGAGCAGTTCTTC. Translated: CATSEPRGTEQFF.

The chain recombines TRBV28 with TRBJ2-7; TRBD2 might be the D (7 bases). The V gene lost 6 bases and the J gene lost 4 bases, with 16 bases spanning the gap. Germline values: CDR1 MDHEN, CDR2 SYDVKM. The CDR3 spans 14 residues. The CDR3: CASSGGLALYEQYF. The CDR3 coding sequence is TGTGCCAGCAGCGGGGGGCTAGCGCTTTACGAGCAGTACTTC.

The CDR3: CASSFQLAGYNEQFF. In DNA form, the CDR3 reads TGTGCCAGCAGCTTCCAACTAGCGGGGTACAATGAGCAGTTCTTC. The chain has TRBV11-3 and TRBJ2-1; 10 nucleotides align to TRBD2. Unmatched junction bases numbered 3, after V lost 3 bases and J lost 4 bases. CDR3 size: 15 residues. Germline loops: CDR1 SGHNT, CDR2 YENEEA.

This clonotype was counted ten times or more. This chain joins TRBV6-5 and TRBJ2-6, with D tentatively TRBD1 (6 bases). The CDR3 contains 17 residues. Trimming cost V 0 bases and J 4 bases, with 13 bases left between them. CDR1 is MNHEY and CDR2 is SVGAGI in the germline V gene. The CDR3 nucleotides are TGTGCCAGCAGTTACTCCGCGCAGGGGCCAGGGGCCAACGTCCTGACTTTC. Protein sequence: CASSYSAQGPGANVLTF.

This clonotype was recorded a few times. The chain links TRBV5-5 to TRBJ2-5, with 11 bases identical to TRBD2. This CDR3 has 17 residues. Trimming removed 1 base from V and 5 bases from J; junction bases left unmatched: 10. Germline CDR1 is SGHKS and CDR2 is YYEKEE (reference sequence). In nucleotides, the CDR3 is TGTGCCAGCAGCTTGTCACTAGCGGGAGTGGGAGGCGAGACCCAGTACTTC. Protein product: CASSLSLAGVGGETQYF.

This chain joins TRBV7-2 and TRBJ2-3, with 7 bases fitting TRBD1. CDR1 is SGHTA and CDR2 is FQGNSA in the germline V gene. Trimming removed 5 bases from V and 0 bases from J; junction bases left unmatched: 5. The CDR3 totals 15 residues. This chain's CDR3 is CASSTSGQSTDTQYF. The CDR3 DNA reads as TGTGCCAGCAGCACATCGGGACAGAGCACAGATACGCAGTATTTT.

A few counts support this clonotype. The chain employs TRBV12-3 or TRBV12-4 and TRBJ2-1, with 12 bases that match TRBD1. The ends lost 5 bases at V and 7 bases at J; junction bases unmatched: 12. The CDR3 consists of 17 residues. In DNA form, the CDR3 reads TGTGCCAGCAGTCCTCACTCCTCGGGACAGGGGGCTAATGAGCAGTTCTTC. This gives the protein CASSPHSSGQGANEQFF.

The genes are TRBV18 and TRBJ2-7, with TRBD1 matching over 7 bases. The CDR3 extends over 14 amino acids. J was trimmed by 4 bases and V by 6 bases; bases with no gene match: 9. Per germline, CDR1 KGHSH and CDR2 LQKENI. CDR3 sequence reads: CASSPTGVYYEQYF. CDR3 sequence (DNA): TGTGCCAGCTCCCCTACAGGGGTGTATTACGAGCAGTACTTC.

This clonotype came up a few times. The CDR3 DNA reads as TGCAGTGCTATGGGACTAGCGATTAACTACGAGCAGTACTTC. It yields the protein CSAMGLAINYEQYF. The chain links TRBV20-1 to TRBJ2-7; 10 nucleotides agree with TRBD2. V dropped 4 bases and J dropped 3; count of bases not matched to a gene: 6. CDR3 length: 14 amino acids. The V gene's germline CDR1 is DFQATT and CDR2 SNEGSKA (reference sequence).

The gene calls are TRBV5-1 and TRBJ2-1; D may be TRBD2 (5 bases). This CDR3 is built from 15 residues. Germline V CDR1 and CDR2: SGHRS, YFSETQ. Trimming stripped 2 bases from V and 1 base from J, with 10 bases between. Written as DNA, the CDR3 is TGCGCCAGCAGCTTCACTAGTAAGTCCTACAATGAGCAGTTCTTC. Amino acid sequence: CASSFTSKSYNEQFF.